This T cell receptor (beta chain) was identified in a study of cytomegalovirus exposure and HLA in healthy donors. Points from the study as a whole: In a later analysis, across HLA loci, associated TCR counts were highest for DRB1, lowest for HLA-C.

PCR was performed using 60 Vbeta and 13 Jbeta primers. The protocol was immunoSEQ multiplex PCR, while the TCRdb copy is restricted to in-frame clones and leaves out a portion. Here the sample spans about 150,000 clones, over 60% being singletons. CDR3 length: 14 amino acids. CDR1 and CDR2 from the germline V gene are SEHNR and FQNEAQ (reference sequence). With 5 bases removed from V and 2 bases from J, the gap between germline ends came to 13 bases. Remarks on this clone: Its specificity is unknown.

Sequenced material: PBMCs. The source of this sequence is a woman between 40 and 50 years old in good health and CMV-seronegative. This rearrangement joins TRBV7-9 to TRBJ2-7, with D tentatively TRBD1 (5 bases). The CDR3 DNA sequence: TGTGCCAGCAGCCCACCCCAGGGAACCTACGAGCAGTACTTC. It translates to CASSPPQGTYEQYF. Drawing the rest from reference TRBV7-9 and TRBJ2-7, the complete variable domain is DTGVSQNPRHKITKRGQNVTFRCDPISEHNRLYWYRQTLGQGPEFLTYFQNEAQLEKSRLLSDRFSAERPKGSFSTLEIQRTEQGDSAMYLCASSPPQGTYEQYFGPGTRLTVT.